These T cell receptor beta chains were read from a single sample in a study of sequential checkpoint blockade in melanoma. The protocol was immunoSEQ multiplex PCR, while the TCRdb copy is restricted to in-frame clones and leaves out a portion. The sample lists around 10,000 clones, 55% to 85% occurring once. The specimen comprised CD8+ T cells sorted from blood (inferred from file names), sampled from a patient given nivolumab and ipilimumab in sequence. Receptor source: a human donor with melanoma. The CDR3 runs from the conserved cysteine through the conserved F or W. The D gene is left open where the match is weak. Where a row states a size, it is once, few, many or the class of an expanded clone; other rows omit it.

abundance	v_gene	d_gene	j_gene	CDR3aa	CDR3nt
large	TRBV6-4	NA	TRBJ1-5	CASSDSPNQPQHF	TGTGCCAGCAGTGACAGCCCCAATCAGCCCCAGCATTTT
large	TRBV23-1	TRBD2	TRBJ2-1	CASSVAGSYNEQFF	TGCGCCAGCAGTGTAGCGGGCTCCTACAATGAGCAGTTCTTC
NA	TRBV11-2	NA	TRBJ2-2	CASSSWTDGAGELFF	TGTGCCAGCAGCTCGTGGACAGACGGGGCCGGGGAGCTGTTTTTT
NA	TRBV10-1	NA	TRBJ1-5	CASSDKQEEDQPQHF	TGCGCCAGCAGTGATAAACAGGAAGAAGATCAGCCCCAGCATTTT
NA	TRBV4-1	NA	TRBJ2-1	CASSQGSSGYNEQFF	TGCGCCAGCAGCCAGGGGAGTAGCGGTTACAATGAGCAGTTCTTC
NA	TRBV14	NA	TRBJ1-2	CASSQVTGANYGYTF	TGTGCCAGCAGCCAAGTAACGGGAGCTAACTATGGCTACACCTTC
once	TRBV28	TRBD1	TRBJ1-4	CASITRGVREKLFF	TGTGCCAGCATCACCAGGGGGGTGCGTGAAAAACTGTTTTTT
few	TRBV4-1	NA	TRBJ2-2	CASRLGAGELFF	TGCGCCAGCAGGCTCGGGGCCGGGGAGCTGTTTTTT
few	TRBV7-9	NA	TRBJ1-4	CASSATSGLLGEKLFF	TGTGCCAGCAGCGCCACCTCGGGTTTATTGGGTGAAAAACTGTTTTTT
medium-sized	TRBV19	NA	TRBJ1-3	CASSIDDYSGNTIYF	TGTGCCAGTAGTATAGACGACTACTCTGGAAACACCATATATTTT
few	TRBV6-4	NA	TRBJ1-1	CASSLRGGTEAFF	TGTGCCAGCAGTCTTAGGGGTGGCACTGAAGCTTTCTTT
few	TRBV7-9	TRBD1	TRBJ2-3	CASSRQGEGDTQYF	TGTGCCAGCAGCCGCCAGGGGGAAGGAGATACGCAGTATTTT
NA	TRBV7-8	NA	TRBJ2-1	CASRRGQGSVNEQFF	TGTGCCAGCAGGCGAGGGCAGGGGTCCGTCAATGAGCAGTTCTTC
few	TRBV7-9	NA	TRBJ2-1	CASSGLGGGGSYNEQFF	TGTGCCAGCAGCGGCTTGGGGGGCGGGGGCTCCTACAATGAGCAGTTCTTC
NA	TRBV4-2	TRBD2	TRBJ2-1	CASSQNWDYSYNEQFF	TGTGCCAGCAGCCAAAATTGGGACTACTCCTACAATGAGCAGTTCTTC
NA	TRBV6-5	TRBD1	TRBJ1-6	CASSPGQDRGSPLHF	TGTGCCAGCAGTCCGGGACAGGACAGAGGATCACCCCTCCACTTT
NA	TRBV18	NA	TRBJ1-4	CASSEVIRILVDNEKLFF	TGTGCCAGCTCTGAAGTTATACGTATCCTAGTCGACAATGAAAAACTGTTTTTT
NA	TRBV6-4	TRBD1	TRBJ2-3	CASSDSQGADTQYF	TGTGCCAGCAGTGACTCCCAGGGGGCAGATACGCAGTATTTT
NA	TRBV4-1	NA	TRBJ1-1	CASSPSVTGVEAFF	TGCGCCAGCAGCCCGTCCGTTACAGGAGTTGAAGCTTTCTTT
NA	TRBV15	TRBD1	TRBJ1-2	CATSLVGTGYGYTF	TGTGCCACCAGTTTGGTAGGGACAGGCTATGGCTACACCTTC
NA	TRBV27	NA	TRBJ1-1	CASSLSGEGVTEAFF	TGTGCCAGCAGTTTATCGGGGGAGGGAGTTACTGAAGCTTTCTTT
NA	TRBV6-6	TRBD1	TRBJ1-2	CATGGGFYGYTF	TGTGCCACAGGGGGCGGCTTCTATGGCTACACCTTC
few	TRBV2	TRBD2	TRBJ2-7	CASSEFPPFSGGSYEQYF	TGTGCCAGCAGTGAGTTCCCGCCATTCAGCGGGGGCTCCTACGAGCAGTACTTC
NA	TRBV6-4	NA	TRBJ2-1	CASSEGQGSTEQFF	TGTGCCAGCAGTGAGGGTCAGGGGTCAACTGAGCAGTTCTTC
NA	TRBV5-1	TRBD2	TRBJ2-1	CASSLVSGIPYNEQFF	TGCGCCAGCAGCTTGGTGAGCGGGATCCCTTACAATGAGCAGTTCTTC
NA	TRBV6-1	TRBD2	TRBJ2-3	CASSEALAGGTDTQYF	TGTGCCAGCAGTGAAGCGCTAGCGGGGGGCACAGATACGCAGTATTTT
NA	TRBV5-6	NA	TRBJ2-2	CASSLGGPGELFF	TGTGCCAGCAGCCTGGGGGGGCCCGGGGAGCTGTTTTTT
NA	TRBV6-4	TRBD2	TRBJ2-3	CASSPRTSGDTDTQYF	TGTGCCAGCAGTCCTAGGACTAGCGGAGACACAGATACGCAGTATTTT
NA	TRBV4-1	NA	TRBJ2-5	CASSQERMSAQETQYF	TGCGCCAGCAGCCAAGAGAGGATGTCAGCTCAAGAGACCCAGTACTTC
few	TRBV6-5	NA	TRBJ1-2	CASSRRETEGYTF	TGTGCCAGCAGCCGCCGTGAAACGGAGGGCTACACCTTC
few	TRBV4-2	NA	TRBJ1-2	CASSQDLGQGTNYGYTF	TGTGCCAGCAGCCAAGATTTGGGCCAGGGTACGAACTATGGCTACACCTTC
NA	TRBV10-3	TRBD1	TRBJ1-2	CAISPILTGGVDYGYTF	TGTGCCATCAGTCCCATCCTGACAGGGGGCGTTGACTATGGCTACACCTTC
NA	TRBV27	NA	TRBJ1-5	CASSPGRGSNQPQHF	TGTGCCAGCAGTCCCGGCCGCGGAAGCAATCAGCCCCAGCATTTT
NA	TRBV5-4	NA	TRBJ2-1	CASSPGAQGDEQFF	TGTGCCAGCAGCCCGGGGGCCCAGGGGGATGAGCAGTTCTTC
NA	TRBV27	NA	TRBJ1-1	CASSLAGITEAFF	TGTGCCAGCAGTTTAGCAGGGATCACTGAAGCTTTCTTT
NA	TRBV5-6	TRBD1	TRBJ2-7	CASSTGTGLSEQYF	TGTGCCAGCAGTACCGGGACAGGGTTGTCCGAGCAGTACTTC
few	TRBV19	TRBD1	TRBJ2-7	CASSRGRGQEQYF	TGTGCCAGTAGTAGGGGCAGGGGGCAAGAGCAGTACTTC